A selection of T cell receptor beta chains follows, all from one sample in a study of T cell repertoires in cytomegalovirus infection. TCRdb reprocessed the reads via MiXCR and lists one record per CDR3 protein. The table shows roughly 250,000 distinct CDR3 sequences, with 22% occurring only once. The sample comprised CD8+ T cells from PBMCs. The origin of the receptors is a human donor in good health (CMV status not recorded). Some clones in this sample may be carry-over from other donors' samples. The CDR3 runs from the conserved cysteine through the conserved F or W. D genes are given only for firm matches. Expanded clones get a size class; other rows say once, few or many, or leave the size out.

D	V	size	J	CDR3	DNA
-	TRBV7-9	many	TRBJ2-4	CASSRDGENIQYF	TGTGCCAGCAGCCGGGACGGAGAAAACATTCAGTACTTC
TRBD2	TRBV7-3	-	TRBJ2-2	CASSSSGLNTGELFF	TGTGCCAGCAGCTCTAGCGGTCTGAACACCGGGGAGCTGTTTTTT
-	TRBV27	-	TRBJ2-3	CASSLSVRALGFTDTQYF	TGTGCCAGCAGTTTATCCGTCAGGGCTTTAGGATTCACAGATACGCAGTATTTT
TRBD2	TRBV10-3	few	TRBJ2-2	CAISEPRRLAGGPIEGELFF	TGTGCCATCAGTGAGCCCCGCCGACTAGCGGGGGGCCCCATTGAGGGGGAGCTGTTTTTT
-	TRBV4-1	-	TRBJ1-1	CASSQDVSGTEAFF	TGCGCCAGCAGCCAAGATGTTAGCGGGACTGAAGCTTTCTTT
-	TRBV20-1	-	TRBJ2-7	CSARVDDYEQYF	TGCAGTGCTAGAGTCGACGACTACGAGCAGTACTTC
-	TRBV28	few	TRBJ1-5	CASSFQAGIVADTQHF	TGTGCCAGCAGTTTCCAAGCGGGGATTGTCGCAGATACGCAGCATTTT
TRBD1	TRBV20-1	-	TRBJ1-1	CSASRGGWENTEAFF	TGCAGTGCTAGTAGAGGGGGCTGGGAGAACACTGAAGCTTTCTTT
TRBD2	TRBV12-3/TRBV12-4	-	TRBJ2-7	CASSYSGGTHEQYF	TGTGCCAGCAGTTATAGCGGGGGGACCCACGAGCAGTACTTC
-	TRBV7-2	many	TRBJ1-5	CASSLVHGGQGPRVAQHF	TGTGCCAGCAGCTTAGTTCATGGGGGACAAGGTCCCAGAGTGGCCCAGCATTTT
-	TRBV19	few	TRBJ1-1	CASNNRAEAFF	TGTGCCAGTAATAACAGGGCTGAAGCTTTCTTT
-	TRBV20-1	few	TRBJ1-2	CSAREVGTYGYTF	TGCAGTGCTAGAGAAGTGGGGACCTATGGCTACACCTTC
TRBD2	TRBV20-1	few	TRBJ2-7	CSAQTPGLTGYEQYF	TGCAGTGCACAAACGCCGGGACTAACAGGATACGAGCAGTACTTC
-	TRBV4-1	few	TRBJ1-2	CASSQDMTLANYGYTF	TGCGCCAGCAGCCAAGATATGACACTTGCTAACTATGGCTACACCTTC
-	TRBV29-1	few	TRBJ2-1	CSVSGRNEQFF	TGCAGCGTTTCGGGTAGGAATGAGCAGTTCTTC
TRBD2	TRBV7-8	once	TRBJ2-1	CASSPGTSGGPIEQFF	TGTGCCAGCAGCCCTGGGACTAGCGGGGGCCCCATTGAGCAGTTCTTC
TRBD1	TRBV15	-	TRBJ2-1	CATSRDLSGGQGLEGEQFF	TGTGCCACCAGCAGAGATTTATCAGGGGGACAGGGGCTCGAAGGTGAGCAGTTCTTC
-	TRBV2	many	TRBJ2-4	CASRERVAKNIQYF	TGTGCCAGCAGAGAGCGAGTAGCCAAAAACATTCAGTACTTC
-	TRBV28	few	TRBJ2-3	CASSLPPRGHRASSPLNTQYF	TGTGCCAGCAGTTTACCTCCCCGTGGACACCGGGCGTCCTCTCCTTTGAATACGCAGTATTTT
TRBD2	TRBV6-2/TRBV6-3	-	TRBJ2-1	CASSYSTSLYYNEQFF	TGTGCCAGCAGCTATTCGACTAGCCTATACTACAATGAGCAGTTCTTC
TRBD1	TRBV5-6	many	TRBJ2-1	CASSILGQGRFGSYNEQFF	TGTGCCAGCAGCATTCTGGGACAGGGGAGATTTGGGTCCTACAATGAGCAGTTCTTC
-	TRBV25-1	many	TRBJ2-3	CASSEWGEGLGDTQYF	TGTGCCAGCAGTGAATGGGGCGAGGGGTTGGGAGATACGCAGTATTTT
-	TRBV2	-	TRBJ1-2	CASSVDPGGYGYTF	TGTGCCAGCAGTGTAGACCCCGGCGGCTATGGCTACACCTTC
-	TRBV2	few	TRBJ2-5	CASARGGETQYF	TGTGCCTCTGCCAGGGGTGGCGAGACCCAGTACTTC
-	TRBV19	few	TRBJ1-1	CASRISGNTEAFF	TGTGCCAGTAGGATTAGCGGGAACACTGAAGCTTTCTTT
-	TRBV7-2	many	TRBJ1-1	CASSDGMNTEAFF	TGTGCCAGCTCTGACGGTATGAACACTGAAGCTTTCTTT
-	TRBV5-4	-	TRBJ2-3	CASSPIAPWGTDTQYF	TGTGCCAGCAGCCCCATCGCACCCTGGGGCACAGATACGCAGTATTTT
-	TRBV12-3/TRBV12-4	many	TRBJ1-6	CASTPGVAPLHF	TGTGCCAGCACCCCGGGGGTAGCTCCCCTCCACTTT
TRBD1	TRBV4-1	-	TRBJ2-1	CASSQDRDSYNEQFF	TGCGCCAGCAGCCAAGACCGGGACAGTTACAATGAGCAGTTCTTC
TRBD1	TRBV7-8	many	TRBJ2-7	CASSAGQVNSYEQYF	TGTGCCAGCAGCGCCGGACAGGTGAACTCCTACGAGCAGTACTTC
-	TRBV7-4	-	TRBJ1-1	CASSPTGTTNTEAFF	TGTGCCAGCAGCCCGACCGGGACCACAAACACTGAAGCTTTCTTT
-	TRBV6-1	-	TRBJ2-5	CASSDEKETQYF	TGTGCCAGCTCGGACGAGAAAGAGACCCAGTACTTC
-	TRBV19	-	TRBJ2-2	CASSPRYTGELFF	TGTGCCAGTAGTCCAAGATACACCGGGGAGCTGTTTTTT
TRBD1	TRBV9	few	TRBJ1-2	CASSALQGGGDYGYTF	TGTGCCAGCAGCGCGCTACAGGGGGGAGGTGACTATGGCTACACCTTC
-	TRBV5-1	-	TRBJ2-3	CASSLVWGGETDTQYF	TGCGCCAGCAGCTTGGTTTGGGGGGGCGAGACAGATACGCAGTATTTT
TRBD2	TRBV12-3/TRBV12-4	few	TRBJ2-3	CASTPAGLAGGLGTDTQYF	TGTGCCAGCACCCCGGCAGGACTAGCGGGGGGGCTGGGCACAGATACGCAGTATTTT
-	TRBV4-1	-	TRBJ2-5	CASSQDPGPNYPQETQYF	TGCGCCAGCAGCCAAGATCCCGGACCAAATTACCCCCAAGAGACCCAGTACTTC
-	TRBV5-6	-	TRBJ1-5	CASSYLTDTYNQPQHF	TGTGCCAGCAGCTATTTGACAGATACTTACAATCAGCCCCAGCATTTT
TRBD1	TRBV12-3/TRBV12-4	many	TRBJ1-2	CASSPTGMHGYTF	TGTGCCAGCAGCCCGACAGGGATGCATGGCTACACCTTC
TRBD1	TRBV28	-	TRBJ1-1	CATYSRDRGTEAFF	TGTGCCACCTACAGCCGGGACAGGGGCACTGAAGCTTTCTTT